Listed here is a single T cell receptor beta chain. Its antigen is still unknown. Relative to the germline gene, one junction end is altered; a read error may explain this. The assay was immunoSEQ multiplex PCR, and TCRdb's table has in-frame clones only and misses some. The data contain roughly 100,000 clones, less than 90% of them singletons. The sample's time point: baseline pretreatment blood. Treatment in this sample: 15 Gy SBRT to primary tumor, nephrectomy 4 weeks later. Serial blood draws occurred at baseline and 2 and 4 weeks post-SBRT. The CDR3 runs 12 residues. CDR1 is SQVTM and CDR2 is ANQGSEA in the germline V gene. This entry belongs to a study of radiation and T cells in renal cell carcinoma. In the study overall: Nephrectomy followed 15 Gy stereotactic body radiation by 4 weeks. Study-wide results and limits: From baseline, blood top tumor clonotypes peaked at 2 weeks post-radiation.

The chain carries TRBV29-1 and TRBJ1-1; D unclear. The sample was blood, taken from a patient whose treatment included radiotherapy and nephrectomy. The clonotype comes from a man aged 50-59 years with renal cell carcinoma. The DNA of the CDR3 is TGCAGCGTGGAAGGATTTATAACTGAAGCTTTCTTT. As protein: CSVEGFITEAFF.